One and the same sample provided the 24 T cell receptor beta chains below, sequenced in a study of cytomegalovirus exposure and HLA in healthy donors. In the PCR, 60 Vbeta and 13 Jbeta primers were used. The data were produced by immunoSEQ multiplex PCR, yet TCRdb's version contains in-frame clones alone and is incomplete. This table holds about 130,000 clones, roughly four fifths found once. Sequencing was done on a sample of PBMCs. All receptors derive from a boy aged 10-17 years in good health and CMV-seronegative.

V gene TRBV6-5 combines with J gene TRBJ1-4, with TRBD1 matching 7 bases. Germline-derived CDR1 and CDR2 are MNHEY and SVGAGI. Trimming at V came to 0 bases and at J to 8 bases, leaving 9 bases not matched to a gene. The CDR3 covers 16 residues. Here the CDR3 DNA reads TGTGCCAGCAGTTACTCGAACGGGCAGGGGGGAGAAAAACTGTTTTTT. Its translation is CASSYSNGQGGEKLFF.

The gene calls are TRBV29-1 and TRBJ2-3; D is uncertain. The CDR3 extends over 13 amino acids. Trimming shortened V by 1 base and J by 3 bases, and 8 bases separated the two germline ends. In germline, CDR1 is SQVTM, CDR2 ANQGSEA. The CDR3 nucleotides are TGCAGCGTTGAAGTTTCCGGGACAGATACGCAGTATTTT. Translation: CSVEVSGTDTQYF.

This CDR3 reads CASNAIYNEQFF. In nucleotides, the CDR3 is TGTGCCAGCAATGCGATCTACAATGAGCAGTTCTTC. V and J are TRBV2 and TRBJ2-1; D gene unclear. Trimming cost V 7 bases and J 3 bases, with 7 bases left between them. CDR3 length: 12 residues. Germline lookup yields CDR1 SNHLY and CDR2 FYNNEI.

The V gene is TRBV4-1, the J gene TRBJ2-3; 11 bases are shared with TRBD2. Unmatched junction bases numbered 10, after V lost 4 bases and J lost 7 bases. Germline loops: CDR1 MGHRA, CDR2 YSYEKL. CDR3 length: 16 residues. CDR3 DNA sequence: TGCGCCAGCAGCCCAGGGGCTAGCGGGGGGATCCATACGCAGTATTTT. Translated, it gives CASSPGASGGIHTQYF.

The V and J genes are TRBV5-1 and TRBJ2-2; 8 nucleotides agree with TRBD2. CDR1 is SGHRS, CDR2 YFSETQ, per germline. The V gene end was trimmed by 5 bases and the J gene end by 6 bases; junction bases not matched to a gene: 6. CDR3 length: 14 residues. The CDR3 loop reads CASSPGLEAGELFF. As DNA, the CDR3 is TGCGCCAGCAGTCCGGGACTAGAGGCCGGGGAGCTGTTTTTT.

This clone appeared once. V is TRBV7-6 and J is TRBJ1-2; no firm D call. The CDR3 has 14 amino acids. The germline V and J ends were trimmed by 1 base and 4 bases, with 10 bases remaining between them. Looked up from germline, CDR1 is SGHVS and CDR2 is FNYEAQ. CDR3 DNA sequence: TGTGCCAGCAGCTTAGACGTAGGGAGCTATGGCTACACCTTC. As protein: CASSLDVGSYGYTF. Based on the CDR3 plus reference TRBV7-6 and TRBJ1-2, the full variable domain is GAGVSQSPRYKVTKRGQDVALRCDPISGHVSLYWYRQALGQGPEFLTYFNYEAQQDKSGLPNDRFSAERPEGSISTLTIQRTEQRDSAMYRCASSLDVGSYGYTFGSGTRLTVV.

V gene TRBV27 combines with J gene TRBJ2-7; D is ambiguous. The CDR3 totals 14 residues. The V end was cut by 6 bases, the J end by 4 bases, with 16 bases between. Germline CDR1 MNHEY, CDR2 SMNVEV (reference sequence). CDR3 sequence (DNA): TGTGCCAGCAGGACCTCAGCGAACCTTTACGAGCAGTACTTC. As protein: CASRTSANLYEQYF.

The chain is built from TRBV27 and TRBJ2-7, with 7 bases identical to TRBD2. The J segment lost 3 bases and the V segment lost 8 bases, leaving 13 bases of the junction unmatched. Germline V gives CDR1 MNHEY, CDR2 SMNVEV (reference sequence). The CDR3 is 15 residues long. CDR3 nucleotide sequence: TGTGCCAGCTCCTCCTTGAGCGGGATTCTCTACGAGCAGTACTTC. Its protein product is CASSSLSGILYEQYF.

The chain has TRBV4-2 and TRBJ2-1, with D possibly matching TRBD2 (6 bases). Germline-derived CDR1 and CDR2 are LGHNA and YNFKEQ. The CDR3 contains 12 residues. V was cut by 2 bases and J by 8 bases, with 7 bases left in between. As DNA, the CDR3 is TGTGCCAGCAGCCAACCTAGCGATGAGCAGTTCTTC. Translating it yields CASSQPSDEQFF.

The chain links TRBV19 to TRBJ1-4; D might be TRBD1 (5 bases). Germline CDR1 reads LNHDA; CDR2 reads SQIVND (reference sequence). V shed 3 bases and J shed 8 bases, with 19 bases lying between them. The CDR3 runs 16 residues. In nucleotides, the CDR3 is TGTGCCAGTAGTATGGTCCGTAGGGGCGCGGGAGAAAAACTGTTTTTT. It is translated as CASSMVRRGAGEKLFF.

The chain recombines TRBV11-3 with TRBJ2-3; 8 positions match TRBD1. Per germline, CDR1 SGHNT and CDR2 YENEEA. This CDR3 is 16 amino acids long. Unmatched junction bases numbered 10, after V lost 5 bases and J lost 3 bases. The CDR3 loop is CASSNPGTGYTDTQYF. Written as DNA, the CDR3 is TGTGCCAGCAGCAACCCCGGGACAGGCTATACAGATACGCAGTATTTT.

As regards this clone: Additional DNA sequences in this sample encode the identical CDR3. This chain joins TRBV5-1 and TRBJ1-1, with D possibly TRBD1 on 5 matching bases. Trimming left V 0 bases short and J 3 bases short, with 15 bases between. The CDR3 extends over 16 amino acids. Germline CDR1 reads SGHRS; CDR2 reads YFSETQ. CDR3 DNA: TGCGCCAGCAGCTTGGTGGTCGGGGGAGGAGACACTGAAGCTTTCTTT. It translates to CASSLVVGGGDTEAFF.

The rearrangement links TRBV6-1 to TRBJ1-1; D gene unclear. Germline-derived CDR1 and CDR2 are MNHNS and SASEGT. CDR3 length equals 13 residues. The V and J ends lost 5 bases and 4 bases respectively, with 11 bases between them. CDR3 residues: CASSMKEGTEAFF. The CDR3 region has the DNA TGTGCCAGCAGTATGAAGGAGGGCACTGAAGCTTTCTTT.

The gene calls are TRBV7-9 and TRBJ2-1; 11 bases match TRBD2. The J segment lost 8 bases and the V segment lost 4 bases, leaving 16 bases of the junction unmatched. This CDR3 contains 18 residues. The V gene's germline CDR1 is SEHNR and CDR2 FQNEAQ (reference sequence). The CDR3 protein is CASSSPPTSGISRDEQFF. DNA of the CDR3: TGTGCCAGCAGCTCCCCCCCGACTAGCGGGATTTCGAGGGATGAGCAGTTCTTC.

This chain links TRBV7-9 with TRBJ1-4; TRBD1 matches 8 bases. The V gene's germline CDR1 is SEHNR and CDR2 FQNEAQ (reference sequence). V shed 4 bases and J 6 bases; nucleotides not matched to a gene: 7. The CDR3 extends over 15 amino acids. DNA of the CDR3: TGTGCCAGCAGCTCCCCAGGGGGCACTTATGAAAAACTGTTTTTT. It is translated as CASSSPGGTYEKLFF. Drawing the rest from reference TRBV7-9 and TRBJ1-4, the complete variable domain is DTGVSQNPRHKITKRGQNVTFRCDPISEHNRLYWYRQTLGQGPEFLTYFQNEAQLEKSRLLSDRFSAERPKGSFSTLEIQRTEQGDSAMYLCASSSPGGTYEKLFFGSGTQLSVL.

The rearrangement uses TRBV5-1 and TRBJ2-5; D perhaps matches TRBD1 (5 bases). The CDR3 runs to 15 residues. Deletions cut 4 bases from V and 2 bases from J, with 15 bases between. From germline, CDR1 is SGHRS and CDR2 YFSETQ. CDR3 protein: CASSNTKGLQETQYF. The DNA for the CDR3 is TGCGCCAGCAGCAATACAAAGGGGCTGCAAGAGACCCAGTACTTC.

This clone appeared once. The V call is TRBV2, the J call TRBJ2-7, with unresolved D. The CDR3 contains 13 residues. Trimming removed 6 bases at V and 1 base at J, with 10 bases between. The germline V gene encodes CDR1 SNHLY and CDR2 FYNNEI. CDR3 nucleotides: TGTGCCAGCAGCCTCTCCAGGTCCTACGAGCAGTACTTC. Translation: CASSLSRSYEQYF.

V is TRBV7-9 and J is TRBJ1-5; perhaps TRBD1 as D (5 bases). From germline, CDR1 is SEHNR and CDR2 FQNEAQ (reference sequence). With 8 bases removed from V and 2 bases from J, the gap between germline ends came to 13 bases. CDR3 length equals 14 residues. The CDR3 spells CASGGGQGNQPQHF. The CDR3 bases are TGTGCCAGCGGGGGAGGGCAGGGCAATCAGCCCCAGCATTTT. The full variable domain, with the rest looked up from reference TRBV7-9 and TRBJ1-5, is DTGVSQNPRHKITKRGQNVTFRCDPISEHNRLYWYRQTLGQGPEFLTYFQNEAQLEKSRLLSDRFSAERPKGSFSTLEIQRTEQGDSAMYLCASGGGQGNQPQHFGDGTRLSIL.

This clone turned up a few times. This chain links TRBV4-3 with TRBJ2-3; D might be TRBD2 (6 bases). The V end lost 0 bases, the J end lost 5 bases, and 15 bases lay between the germline ends. Germline V gene data show CDR1 as LGHNA and CDR2 as YSLEER. The CDR3 runs 16 residues. The CDR3 sequence is CASSQDSGRAGDTQYF. CDR3 in DNA: TGCGCCAGCAGCCAAGATAGCGGAAGGGCCGGAGATACGCAGTATTTT.

The chain couples TRBV7-9 to TRBJ2-7; D may be TRBD1 (5 bases). Germline values: CDR1 SEHNR, CDR2 FQNEAQ (reference sequence). The CDR3 sequence is 13 residues long. Trimming removed 4 bases from V and 5 bases from J, with 12 bases in between. The DNA for the CDR3 is TGTGCCAGCAGCTCCCGACAGAATAACGAGCAGTACTTC. It yields the protein CASSSRQNNEQYF. Complete variable domain (other parts from reference TRBV7-9 and TRBJ2-7): DTGVSQNPRHKITKRGQNVTFRCDPISEHNRLYWYRQTLGQGPEFLTYFQNEAQLEKSRLLSDRFSAERPKGSFSTLEIQRTEQGDSAMYLCASSSRQNNEQYFGPGTRLTVT.

V gene TRBV29-1 combines with J gene TRBJ2-5; TRBD2 matches 12 bases. This CDR3 is 13 amino acids long. V trimming: 6 bases; J trimming: 9 bases; junction bases outside the gene matches: 8. Germline V CDR1 and CDR2: SQVTM, ANQGSEA. The CDR3 coding sequence is TGCAGCGTGCGGACTAGCGGGACCCAGGCCCAGTACTTC. Translating gives CSVRTSGTQAQYF.

The table lists this clone with a few counts. V usage is TRBV7-9 and J usage is TRBJ2-7; 14 bases are shared with TRBD2. With V trimmed by 5 bases and J by 7 bases, 10 bases remained unmatched. This CDR3 has 16 residues. Germline loops: CDR1 SEHNR, CDR2 FQNEAQ (reference sequence). The CDR3 DNA follows: TGTGCCAGCAGCCACTCGACTAGCGGGAGGGTTCATGAGCAGTACTTC. This gives the protein CASSHSTSGRVHEQYF. The full variable domain, rest sourced from reference TRBV7-9 and TRBJ2-7, is DTGVSQNPRHKITKRGQNVTFRCDPISEHNRLYWYRQTLGQGPEFLTYFQNEAQLEKSRLLSDRFSAERPKGSFSTLEIQRTEQGDSAMYLCASSHSTSGRVHEQYFGPGTRLTVT.

V is TRBV30 and J is TRBJ2-7; 10 bases map to TRBD2. Germline V CDR1 and CDR2: GTSNPN, SVGIG (reference sequence). Losses at the gene ends were 2 bases for V and 11 bases for J; bases not matched to a gene: 18. CDR3 length: 16 amino acids. This CDR3 reads CAWSRGGLADLRVKYF. Written as DNA, the CDR3 is TGTGCCTGGAGTCGGGGAGGACTAGCGGATTTACGAGTGAAGTACTTC.

This chain connects TRBV5-4 to TRBJ2-1; TRBD2 is a possible D gene (5 bases). The ends were cut back, 0 bases at V and 10 bases at J, with 8 bases in the middle. The CDR3 runs 12 residues. The germline V gene has CDR1 SGHNT and CDR2 YYREEE (reference sequence). This chain's CDR3 is CASSLVEAEQFF. In nucleotides, the CDR3 is TGTGCCAGCAGCTTGGTGGAGGCGGAGCAGTTCTTC.